The source of this T cell receptor (beta chain) is a study of OX40 agonist ivuxolimab in advanced cancers. About the study: Of mixed ages from 23 to 79 and averaging about 60 years, the group was about 80% male.

This clone was found once. Trimming took 5 bases from V and 5 from J, leaving 12 bases between them. This CDR3 region has 13 residues. Per germline, CDR1 LNHDA and CDR2 SQIVND (reference sequence). Some clones are missing from TCRdb's copy, which holds only in-frame ones; the method was immunoSEQ multiplex PCR. The sample yields about 79,000 clones, roughly 80% seen once. The TCR originated in an adult with an advanced solid tumor such as melanoma, head and neck, liver or kidney cancer. The J gene is TRBJ1-1, the V gene TRBV19; possibly TRBD1 for D (6 bases). The starting material was CD4+ or CD8+ T cells sorted from blood, obtained in a trial of the OX40 agonist ivuxolimab. CDR3 protein: CASSVQGGTEAFF. The CDR3 nucleotides read TGTGCCAGTAGTGTACAGGGAGGGACTGAAGCTTTCTTT.